This TCR beta chain is drawn from a study of T cells after yellow fever vaccination. Study-wide results and caveats: Booster sampling recovered most clones from primary vaccination (less than 97% CD4, just over 85% CD8).

Comment on this clonotype: Its target is not known.

Each CDR3 protein is one row after TCRdb ran MiXCR on the 5' RACE reads. The top ten hold roughly 1% of the sample, which has about 210,000 distinct CDR3 sequences, 6% to 8% seen once. Per germline, CDR1 MNHEY and CDR2 SVGAGI. The CDR3 is 17 residues long. The junction had 8 bases not matched to a gene; V was cut back by 4 bases and J by 3 bases. The source was CD4+ T cells sorted from PBMCs, collected on the day of the yellow fever booster vaccination. This clonotype originated in a man aged 25 to 45 who received the YFV17D yellow fever vaccine. This chain links TRBV6-5 with TRBJ2-1; 11 bases line up with TRBD1. The CDR3, as DNA: TGTGCCAGCAGTTCGATCCGGGGACAGGGGGTCTACAATGAGCAGTTCTTC. This codes for CASSSIRGQGVYNEQFF.